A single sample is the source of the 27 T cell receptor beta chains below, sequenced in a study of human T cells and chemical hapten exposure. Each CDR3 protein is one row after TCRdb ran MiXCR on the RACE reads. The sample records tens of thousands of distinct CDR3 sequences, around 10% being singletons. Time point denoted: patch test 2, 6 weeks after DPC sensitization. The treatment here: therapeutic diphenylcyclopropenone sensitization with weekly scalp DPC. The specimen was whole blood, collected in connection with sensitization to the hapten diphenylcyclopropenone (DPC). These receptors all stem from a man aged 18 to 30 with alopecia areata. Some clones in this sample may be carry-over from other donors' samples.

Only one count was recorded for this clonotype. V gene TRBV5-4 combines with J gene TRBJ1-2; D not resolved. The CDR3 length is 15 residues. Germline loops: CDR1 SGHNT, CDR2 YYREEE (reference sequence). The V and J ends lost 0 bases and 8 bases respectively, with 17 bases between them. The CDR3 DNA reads TGTGCCAGCAGCTTGGATCTGGGGTCGGGGTCAGGCTACACCTTC. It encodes CASSLDLGSGSGYTF. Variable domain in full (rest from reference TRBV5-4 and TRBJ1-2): ETGVTQSPTHLIKTRGQQVTLRCSSQSGHNTVSWYQQALGQGPQFIFQYYREEENGRGNFPPRFSGLQFPNYSSELNVNALELDDSALYLCASSLDLGSGSGYTFGSGTRLTVV.

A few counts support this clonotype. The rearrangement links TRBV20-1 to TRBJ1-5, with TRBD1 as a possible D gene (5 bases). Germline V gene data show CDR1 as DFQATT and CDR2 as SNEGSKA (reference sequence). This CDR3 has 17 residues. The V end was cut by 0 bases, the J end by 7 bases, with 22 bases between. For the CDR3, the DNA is TGCAGTGCTAGAGATGAACATAGTAGCGGAGGGGAACAGCCCCAGCATTTT. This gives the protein CSARDEHSSGGEQPQHF.

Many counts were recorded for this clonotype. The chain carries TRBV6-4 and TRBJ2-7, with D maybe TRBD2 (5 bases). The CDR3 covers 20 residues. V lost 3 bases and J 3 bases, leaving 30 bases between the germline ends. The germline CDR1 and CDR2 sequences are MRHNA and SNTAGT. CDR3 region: CASSERPPPRDPEVDYEQYV. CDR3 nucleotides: TGTGCCAGCAGTGAAAGGCCCCCCCCCCGGGATCCGGAGGTTGACTACGAGCAGTACGTC.

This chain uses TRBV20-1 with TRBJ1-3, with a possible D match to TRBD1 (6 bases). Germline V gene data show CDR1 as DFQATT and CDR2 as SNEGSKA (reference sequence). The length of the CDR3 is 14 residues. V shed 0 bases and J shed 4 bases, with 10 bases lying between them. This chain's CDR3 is CSAREPGAGNTIYF. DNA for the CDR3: TGCAGTGCTAGAGAACCAGGGGCGGGAAACACCATATATTTT.

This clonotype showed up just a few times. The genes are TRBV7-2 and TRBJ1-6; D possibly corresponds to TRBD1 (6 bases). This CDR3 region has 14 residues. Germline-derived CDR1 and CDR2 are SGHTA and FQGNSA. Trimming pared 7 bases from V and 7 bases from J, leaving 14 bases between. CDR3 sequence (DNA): TGTGCCAGCACCACAGGGTTGGGCAATTCACCCCTCCACTTT. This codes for CASTTGLGNSPLHF. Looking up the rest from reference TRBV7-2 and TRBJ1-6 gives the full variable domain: GAGVSQSPSNKVTEKGKDVELRCDPISGHTALYWYRQSLGQGLEFLIYFQGNSAPDKSGLPSDRFSAERTGGSVSTLTIQRTQQEDSAVYLCASTTGLGNSPLHFGNGTRLTVT.

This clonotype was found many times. CDR3 residues: CASSHAGSGELFF. DNA for the CDR3: TGTGCCAGCAGCCATGCAGGTTCCGGGGAGCTGTTTTTT. The chain recombines TRBV3-1 with TRBJ2-2; the D is unclear. The germline V and J ends were trimmed by 3 bases and 6 bases, with 8 bases remaining between them. From germline, CDR1 is LGHDT and CDR2 YNNKEL (reference sequence). The CDR3 spans 13 residues.

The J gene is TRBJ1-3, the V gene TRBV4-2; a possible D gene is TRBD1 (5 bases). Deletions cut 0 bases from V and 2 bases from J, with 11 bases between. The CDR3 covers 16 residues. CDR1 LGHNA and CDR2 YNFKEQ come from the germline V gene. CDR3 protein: CASSQEAMGAGNTIYF. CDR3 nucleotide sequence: TGTGCCAGCAGCCAAGAGGCTATGGGGGCTGGAAACACCATATATTTT.

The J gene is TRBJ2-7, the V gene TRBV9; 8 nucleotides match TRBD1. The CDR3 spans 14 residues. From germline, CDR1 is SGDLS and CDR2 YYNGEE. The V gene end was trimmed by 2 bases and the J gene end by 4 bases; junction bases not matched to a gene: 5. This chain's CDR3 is CASSVGQGAYEQYF. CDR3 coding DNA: TGTGCCAGCAGCGTTGGACAGGGAGCTTACGAGCAGTACTTC.

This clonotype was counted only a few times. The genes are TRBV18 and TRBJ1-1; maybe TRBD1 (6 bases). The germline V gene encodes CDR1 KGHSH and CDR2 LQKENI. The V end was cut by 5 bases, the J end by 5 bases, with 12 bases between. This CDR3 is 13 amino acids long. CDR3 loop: CASSVGGWTEAFF. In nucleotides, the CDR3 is TGTGCCAGCTCAGTGGGGGGCTGGACTGAAGCTTTCTTT.

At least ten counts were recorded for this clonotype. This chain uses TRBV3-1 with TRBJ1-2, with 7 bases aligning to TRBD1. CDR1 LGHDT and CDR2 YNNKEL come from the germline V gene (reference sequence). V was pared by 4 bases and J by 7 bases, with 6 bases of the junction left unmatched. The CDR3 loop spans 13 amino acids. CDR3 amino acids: CASSPGGTGGYTF. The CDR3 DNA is TGTGCCAGCAGCCCAGGGGGAACAGGTGGCTACACCTTC.

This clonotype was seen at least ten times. CDR3 protein: CASSTQGGGGGGYTF. CDR3 bases: TGTGCCAGCAGCACCCAAGGCGGGGGAGGCGGTGGCTACACCTTC. This chain links TRBV7-3 with TRBJ1-2; TRBD1 is a possible D gene (5 bases). Looked up from germline, CDR1 is SGHTA and CDR2 is FQGTGA. Trimming took off 5 bases at V and 7 bases at J, with 20 bases between the two ends. The CDR3 length is 15 residues.

CDR3 nucleotide sequence: TGCAGTGCTGACCTCGGGGGGAGGGAAGATACGCAGTATTTT. The encoded protein is CSADLGGREDTQYF. The J gene is TRBJ2-3, the V gene TRBV20-1, with 7 bases that match TRBD2. V trimming: 5 bases; J trimming: 5 bases; junction bases outside the gene matches: 10. This CDR3 region has 14 residues. The germline gives CDR1 DFQATT, CDR2 SNEGSKA (reference sequence).

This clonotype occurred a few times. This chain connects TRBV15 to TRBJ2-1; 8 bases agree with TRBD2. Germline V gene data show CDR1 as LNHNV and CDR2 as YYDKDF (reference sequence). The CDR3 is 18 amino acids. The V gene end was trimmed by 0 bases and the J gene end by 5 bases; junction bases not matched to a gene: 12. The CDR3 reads CATSREASLSGEDNEQFF. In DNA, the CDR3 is TGTGCCACCAGCAGAGAAGCCTCCCTTAGCGGGGAAGACAATGAGCAGTTCTTC.

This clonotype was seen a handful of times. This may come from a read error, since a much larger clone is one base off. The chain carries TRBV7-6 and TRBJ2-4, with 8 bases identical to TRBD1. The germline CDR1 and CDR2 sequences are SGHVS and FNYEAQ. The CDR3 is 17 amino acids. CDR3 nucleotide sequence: TGTGTCAGCAGCTTAGCGATAGAACAGGGGGGAAAAAACATTCAGTACTTC. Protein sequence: CVSSLAIEQGGKNIQYF. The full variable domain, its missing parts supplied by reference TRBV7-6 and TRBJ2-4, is GAGVSQSPRYKVTKRGQDVALRCDPISGHVSLYWYRQALGQGPEFLTYFNYEAQQDKSGLPNDRFSAERPEGSISTLTIQRTEQRDSAMYRCVSSLAIEQGGKNIQYFGAGTRLSVL.

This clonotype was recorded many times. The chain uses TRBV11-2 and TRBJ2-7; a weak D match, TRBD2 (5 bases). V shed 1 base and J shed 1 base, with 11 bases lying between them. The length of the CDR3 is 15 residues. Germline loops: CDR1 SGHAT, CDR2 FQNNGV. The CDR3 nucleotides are TGTGCCAGCAGCTTAGGTGCGGGCCAGTCCTACGAGCAGTACTTC. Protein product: CASSLGAGQSYEQYF.

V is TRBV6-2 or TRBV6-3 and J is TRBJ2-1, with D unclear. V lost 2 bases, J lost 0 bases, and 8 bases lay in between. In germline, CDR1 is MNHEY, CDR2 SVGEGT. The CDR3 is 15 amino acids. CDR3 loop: CASSYMANSYNEQFF. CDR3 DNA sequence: TGTGCCAGCAGTTACATGGCAAACTCCTACAATGAGCAGTTCTTC.

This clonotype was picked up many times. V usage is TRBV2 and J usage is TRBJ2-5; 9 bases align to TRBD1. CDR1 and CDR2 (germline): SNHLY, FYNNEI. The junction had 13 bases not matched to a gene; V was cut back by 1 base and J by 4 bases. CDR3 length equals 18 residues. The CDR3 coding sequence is TGTGCCAGCAGTGAAGTGGGGCCCGGGACAGGGATCTCAGAGACCCAGTACTTC. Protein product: CASSEVGPGTGISETQYF.

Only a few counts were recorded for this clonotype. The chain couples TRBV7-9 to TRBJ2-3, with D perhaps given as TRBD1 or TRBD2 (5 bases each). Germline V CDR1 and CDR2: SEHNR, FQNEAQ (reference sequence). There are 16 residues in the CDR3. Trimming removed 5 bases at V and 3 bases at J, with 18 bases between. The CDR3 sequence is CASSPDSPGFTDTQYF. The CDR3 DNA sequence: TGTGCCAGCAGCCCCGACAGCCCGGGATTTACAGATACGCAGTATTTT.

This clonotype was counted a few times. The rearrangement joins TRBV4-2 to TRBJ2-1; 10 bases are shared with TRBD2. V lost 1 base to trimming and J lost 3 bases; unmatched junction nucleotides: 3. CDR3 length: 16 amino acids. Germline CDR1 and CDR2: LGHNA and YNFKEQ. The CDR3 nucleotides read TGTGCCAGCAGCCAAGTGGCTAGCGGGGGCTACAATGAGCAGTTCTTC. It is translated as CASSQVASGGYNEQFF.

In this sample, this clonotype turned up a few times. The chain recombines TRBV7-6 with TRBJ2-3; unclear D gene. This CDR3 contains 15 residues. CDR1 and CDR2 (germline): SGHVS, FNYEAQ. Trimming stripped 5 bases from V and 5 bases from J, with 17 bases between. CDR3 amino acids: CASSTNRAALDTQYF. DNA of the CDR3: TGTGCCAGCAGCACGAATCGGGCGGCCCTAGATACGCAGTATTTT.

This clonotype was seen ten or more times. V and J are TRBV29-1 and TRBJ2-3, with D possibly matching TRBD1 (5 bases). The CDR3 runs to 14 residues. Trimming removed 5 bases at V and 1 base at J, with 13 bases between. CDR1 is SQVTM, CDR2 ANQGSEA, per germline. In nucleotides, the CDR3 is TGCAGCGTTCAGGGTGATGGGGGCACAGATACGCAGTATTTT. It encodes CSVQGDGGTDTQYF.

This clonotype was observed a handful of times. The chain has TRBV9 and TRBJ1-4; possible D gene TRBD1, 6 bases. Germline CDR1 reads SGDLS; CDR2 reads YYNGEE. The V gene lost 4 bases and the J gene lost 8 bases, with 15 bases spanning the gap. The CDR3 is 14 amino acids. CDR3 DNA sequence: TGTGCCAGCAGCTTTACAGGGTTCAGGGAAAAACTGTTTTTT. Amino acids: CASSFTGFREKLFF.

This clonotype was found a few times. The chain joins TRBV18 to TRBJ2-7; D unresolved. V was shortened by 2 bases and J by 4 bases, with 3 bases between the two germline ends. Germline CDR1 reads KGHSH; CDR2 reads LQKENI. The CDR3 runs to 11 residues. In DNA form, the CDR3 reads TGTGCCAGCTCACCAGAGTACGAGCAGTACTTC. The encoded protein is CASSPEYEQYF.

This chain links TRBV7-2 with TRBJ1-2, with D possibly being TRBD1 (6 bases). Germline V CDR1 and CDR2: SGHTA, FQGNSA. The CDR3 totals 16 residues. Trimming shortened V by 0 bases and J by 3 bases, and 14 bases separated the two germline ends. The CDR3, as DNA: TGTGCCAGCAGCTTAGCGCAGGGCAGGGGATACTATGGCTACACCTTC. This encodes CASSLAQGRGYYGYTF.

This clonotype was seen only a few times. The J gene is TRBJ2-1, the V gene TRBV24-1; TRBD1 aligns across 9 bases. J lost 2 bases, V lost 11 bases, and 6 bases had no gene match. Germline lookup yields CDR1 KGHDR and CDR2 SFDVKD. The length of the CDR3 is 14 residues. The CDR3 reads CAIQGAPTYNEQFF. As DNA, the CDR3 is TGTGCCATACAGGGGGCGCCGACCTACAATGAGCAGTTCTTC.

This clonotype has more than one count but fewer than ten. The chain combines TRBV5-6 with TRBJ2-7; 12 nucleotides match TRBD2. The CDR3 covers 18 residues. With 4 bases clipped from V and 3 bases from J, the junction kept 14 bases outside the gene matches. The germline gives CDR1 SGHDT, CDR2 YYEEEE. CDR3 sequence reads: CASSHGLAGIGGHYEQYV. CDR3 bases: TGTGCCAGCAGCCATGGACTAGCGGGGATAGGAGGGCACTACGAGCAGTACGTC.

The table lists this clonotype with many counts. CDR3 sequence (DNA): TGTGCCAGCAGCCAAGAAGTGGCAGGCCGTGGCTACACCTTC. Its translation: CASSQEVAGRGYTF. The gene calls are TRBV14 and TRBJ1-2; D unresolved. The V and J ends lost 0 bases and 7 bases respectively, with 12 bases between them. The CDR3 is 14 amino acids. The germline V gene has CDR1 SGHDN and CDR2 FVKESK.